A selection of T cell receptor beta chains follows, all from one sample in a study of shared clonotypes between healthy human individuals. The protocol was immunoSEQ multiplex PCR, while the TCRdb copy is restricted to in-frame clones and leaves out a portion. The sample lists approximately 2.3 million clones; approximately 95% were seen once. What was sequenced was naive CD4+ T cells from PBMCs. Receptors were obtained from a man between 18 and 35 years old in good health. Some clones in this sample may be carry-over from other donors' samples. The CDR3 runs from the conserved cysteine through the conserved F or W. The order of the fields is V gene, clone size, J gene, D gene, CDR3 protein, CDR3 DNA. The D gene is left open where the match is weak. A clone size is listed for some rows: how often the clone was seen (once, few, many), or a class if it is expanded.

TRBV11-3	-	TRBJ2-5	TRBD1	CASSLAGTGGETQYF	TGTGCCAGCAGCTTAGCCGGGACAGGGGGAGAGACCCAGTACTTC
TRBV2	-	TRBJ2-3	-	CASSWTGVPDTQYF	TGTGCCAGCAGTTGGACCGGGGTGCCGGATACGCAGTATTTT
TRBV6-5	-	TRBJ2-7	TRBD2	CASRPSGRDEQYF	TGTGCCAGCAGACCTAGCGGGAGGGACGAGCAGTACTTC
TRBV15	-	TRBJ1-1	-	CATGPMGVHTEAFF	TGTGCCACCGGACCTATGGGGGTACACACTGAAGCTTTCTTT
TRBV19	few	TRBJ2-4	-	CALFPGQSVLRAKNIQYF	TGTGCCCTATTCCCGGGCCAGTCAGTTCTTCGAGCCAAAAACATTCAGTACTTC
TRBV13	-	TRBJ2-7	-	CASSLGRIEQYF	TGTGCCAGCAGCTTAGGCCGGATCGAGCAGTACTTC
TRBV28	-	TRBJ2-7	-	CASNVLGYEQYF	TGTGCCAGCAATGTCCTAGGGTACGAGCAGTACTTC
TRBV5-5	-	TRBJ1-2	-	CASSLGGGPDGYTF	TGTGCCAGCAGCTTGGGAGGGGGGCCGGATGGCTACACCTTC
TRBV29-1	-	TRBJ2-3	TRBD2	CSVRRASGGRDTQYF	TGCAGCGTGCGGCGGGCTAGCGGGGGCCGGGATACGCAGTATTTT
TRBV6-1	-	TRBJ2-1	-	CASSPAPPRDEQFF	TGTGCCAGCAGTCCAGCCCCCCCACGGGATGAGCAGTTCTTC
TRBV5-1	-	TRBJ2-7	TRBD2	CASSVTSGNAYEQYF	TGCGCCAGCAGCGTAACTAGCGGGAACGCCTACGAGCAGTACTTC
TRBV10-3	-	TRBJ2-5	-	CAISESSGVETQYF	TGTGCCATCAGTGAGTCCAGTGGGGTCGAGACCCAGTACTTC
TRBV7-3	-	TRBJ2-2	-	CASSLLGHLNTGELFF	TGTGCCAGCAGCTTATTGGGACATCTGAACACCGGGGAGCTGTTTTTT
TRBV28	-	TRBJ1-2	-	CASSFVFKDGYTF	TGTGCCAGCAGTTTTGTGTTTAAGGATGGCTACACCTTC
TRBV7-3	-	TRBJ1-2	-	CASSPTRDGIYGYTF	TGTGCCAGCAGCCCCACGCGGGACGGAATCTATGGCTACACCTTC
TRBV30	-	TRBJ1-4	-	CAWSAFRFPNEKLFF	TGTGCCTGGAGTGCTTTCCGGTTTCCAAATGAAAAACTGTTTTTT
TRBV5-1	-	TRBJ2-7	-	CASSLGLVYEQYF	TGCGCCAGCAGCTTGGGACTCGTATACGAGCAGTACTTC
TRBV27	once	TRBJ2-7	-	CASTQLGHYEQYF	TGTGCCAGCACCCAGCTTGGGCACTACGAGCAGTACTTC
TRBV27	-	TRBJ2-1	-	CASSRMNEQFF	TGTGCCAGCAGCCGAATGAATGAGCAGTTCTTC
TRBV18	-	TRBJ1-1	-	CASSPQGSGGYTEAFF	TGTGCCAGCTCACCACAGGGTTCGGGGGGGTACACTGAAGCTTTCTTT
TRBV4-2	-	TRBJ2-4	-	CASSQDRERGKNIQYF	TGTGCCAGCAGCCAAGATCGGGAGAGGGGCAAAAACATTCAGTACTTC
TRBV5-1	-	TRBJ2-7	-	CASSSTGTTGYEQYF	TGCGCCAGCAGCTCAACAGGGACGACTGGCTACGAGCAGTACTTC
TRBV4-1	few	TRBJ1-1	-	CASSQVRETEAFF	TGCGCCAGCAGCCAAGTTCGAGAAACTGAAGCTTTCTTT
TRBV28	-	TRBJ2-7	TRBD2	CASSFPAGDYEQYF	TGTGCCAGCAGTTTTCCGGCGGGAGACTACGAGCAGTACTTC
TRBV12-1	-	TRBJ1-5	-	CASRGRVEPQHF	TGTGCCAGCCGGGGAAGGGTTGAGCCCCAGCATTTT
TRBV5-4	-	TRBJ2-1	-	CASSLTGASYNEQFF	TGTGCCAGCAGCTTAACGGGTGCTTCCTACAATGAGCAGTTCTTC
TRBV28	-	TRBJ2-1	-	CASSFRGDEFF	TGTGCCAGCAGTTTCCGCGGGGACGAGTTCTTC
TRBV5-1	-	TRBJ2-7	-	CASSLAGSYEQYF	TGCGCCAGCAGCCTTGCGGGTTCTTACGAGCAGTACTTC
TRBV30	few	TRBJ1-5	-	CAWSTGYSNQPQHF	TGTGCCTGGTCAACAGGCTATAGCAATCAGCCCCAGCATTTT
TRBV4-3	once	TRBJ1-2	-	CASSQDYQGGRYTF	TGCGCCAGCAGCCAAGATTATCAGGGTGGGCGCTACACCTTC
TRBV25-1	once	TRBJ1-3	-	CASSDPRGEGNTIYF	TGTGCCAGCAGTGACCCCAGGGGTGAAGGAAACACCATATATTTT
TRBV7-2	-	TRBJ2-7	TRBD1	CASSWTGQAHYEQYF	TGTGCCAGCAGCTGGACGGGACAGGCTCACTACGAGCAGTACTTC
TRBV5-1	-	TRBJ2-7	-	CASSLLQGNYEQYF	TGCGCCAGCAGCTTGTTACAGGGAAATTACGAGCAGTACTTC
TRBV5-6	-	TRBJ2-3	TRBD2	CASSVSGVTDTQYF	TGTGCCAGCAGCGTCAGCGGGGTCACAGATACGCAGTATTTT
TRBV19	once	TRBJ2-1	-	CASNNYRGRYLNEQFF	TGTGCCAGTAACAATTACCGGGGACGGTACCTCAATGAGCAGTTCTTC
TRBV2	-	TRBJ2-3	TRBD2	CASIRGGNQDTQYF	TGTGCCAGCATCCGGGGAGGGAACCAAGATACGCAGTATTTT
TRBV7-3	-	TRBJ2-2	TRBD1	CASSLTGTGNTGELFF	TGTGCCAGCAGCTTAACGGGGACAGGGAACACCGGGGAGCTGTTTTTT
TRBV6-6	-	TRBJ1-1	-	CASRGTEAFF	TGTGCCAGCAGAGGGACTGAAGCTTTCTTT
TRBV10-3	-	TRBJ2-1	TRBD2	CAISPLAGSYNEQFF	TGTGCCATCAGTCCACTAGCGGGGTCTTACAATGAGCAGTTCTTC
TRBV19	-	TRBJ2-3	-	CASSIDSLGRGDTQYF	TGTGCCAGTAGTATAGATTCGTTGGGCAGAGGAGATACGCAGTATTTT
TRBV30	-	TRBJ1-3	-	CAWSDTSGNTIYF	TGTGCCTGGAGTGATACTTCTGGAAACACCATATATTTT
TRBV7-9	-	TRBJ2-3	TRBD2	CASSSWTSGITDTQYF	TGTGCCAGCAGCTCCTGGACTAGCGGGATCACAGATACGCAGTATTTT
TRBV28	-	TRBJ2-1	-	CASSFSPVVNEQFF	TGTGCCAGCAGTTTCTCCCCGGTTGTGAATGAGCAGTTCTTC
TRBV2	-	TRBJ2-5	-	CASRGTGVGYSQYF	TGTGCCAGCAGGGGAACAGGAGTGGGGTATTCCCAGTACTTC
TRBV30	-	TRBJ1-5	-	CAWSEQGNQPQHF	TGTGCCTGGAGTGAACAGGGAAATCAGCCCCAGCATTTT
TRBV28	-	TRBJ2-1	TRBD2	CASTLGGRGPTYNEQFF	TGTGCCAGCACCCTGGGGGGGAGGGGCCCAACCTACAATGAGCAGTTCTTC
TRBV5-4	-	TRBJ2-3	TRBD2	CASSLGGLSTDTQYF	TGTGCCAGCAGCTTGGGGGGACTAAGCACAGATACGCAGTATTTT
TRBV5-1	-	TRBJ1-1	TRBD1	CASSSTGQGGTEAFF	TGCGCCAGCAGCTCGACGGGACAGGGAGGCACTGAAGCTTTCTTT
TRBV5-1	-	TRBJ2-7	TRBD1	CASSSGGTGYEQYF	TGCGCCAGCAGCTCAGGGGGTACGGGTTACGAGCAGTACTTC
TRBV5-1	-	TRBJ1-3	-	CASSLVGGHTIYF	TGCGCCAGCAGCTTGGTCGGGGGGCACACCATATATTTT
TRBV10-3	-	TRBJ2-1	TRBD2	CAISERPGLAGYNEQFF	TGTGCCATCAGTGAGCGACCTGGGCTAGCGGGTTACAATGAGCAGTTCTTC
TRBV6-5	-	TRBJ2-5	-	CASSYGGNQETQYF	TGTGCCAGCAGTTACGGAGGCAACCAAGAGACCCAGTACTTC
TRBV10-1	-	TRBJ2-1	TRBD2	CASSEGLADNEQFF	TGCGCCAGCAGTGAAGGACTAGCGGACAATGAGCAGTTCTTC
TRBV28	-	TRBJ1-5	-	CASRGDLGGNQPQHF	TGTGCCAGCAGAGGGGACCTGGGAGGCAATCAGCCCCAGCATTTT
TRBV27	few	TRBJ2-3	-	CASSLSPGPKRRSTDTQYF	TGTGCCAGCAGTTTATCGCCCGGGCCAAAACGCCGAAGCACAGATACGCAGTATTTT